This T cell receptor (beta chain) was sequenced for a study of T-cell reconstitution after alpha-beta-depleted transplantation in children. Study-level points and caveats: T-cell counts and diversity at one year post-transplant came mainly from newly produced T cells.

This clonotype appeared a few times. Its antigen is still unknown. The CDR3 has 11 residues. V shed 9 bases and J shed 6 bases, with 10 bases lying between them. The germline CDR1 and CDR2 sequences are KGHDR and SFDVKD. Unique molecular identifiers featured in how the TCRbeta library was prepared. Using its own MiXCR run on the PCR reads, TCRdb lists one record per CDR3 protein. The profile covers some 600,000 distinct CDR3 sequences, with roughly 13% appearing a single time and about 2% taken by the ten largest. This sequence originates from a male patient aged 10 to 17 who had a stem cell transplant for acute myeloid leukemia, so the T cells may come from the graft donor. The specimen comprised PBMCs, mostly from graft donor cells, sampled 360 days after TCRalphabeta/CD19-depleted stem cell transplant. The rearrangement uses TRBV24-1 and TRBJ2-5; tentatively, D is TRBD1 (5 bases). The CDR3 here is CATPGPKTQYF. The DNA of the CDR3 is TGTGCCACCCCAGGGCCCAAGACCCAGTACTTC.